What follows describes a single T cell receptor (beta chain). The record originates from a study of blood T cell repertoires in COVID-19. V shed 7 bases and J 4 bases; nucleotides not matched to a gene: 4. The CDR3 is made up of 15 amino acids. Germline V gene data show CDR1 as SGHTA and CDR2 as FQGNSA. Assay: immunoSEQ multiplex PCR; the TCRdb copy retains only in-frame clones and omits some. The sample records some 120,000 clones, almost 70% being singletons. The rearrangement joins TRBV7-2 to TRBJ2-5, with 15 bases identical to TRBD2. Sequencing was carried out using peripheral blood. The clonotype was recovered from a woman aged 70 to 79 with acute or convalescent COVID-19. The CDR3 DNA follows: TGTGCCAGCATCCGGACTAGCGGGGGGGCAGAGACCCAGTACTTC. Translation gives CASIRTSGGAETQYF.